The clone carrying this T cell receptor beta chain occurred a few times. Its cognate antigen is unknown. Germline CDR1 and CDR2: SQVTM and ANQGSEA. V was clipped by 3 bases and J by 0 bases; unmatched bases: 7. The CDR3 is 16 amino acids. PCR employed 60 Vbeta and 13 Jbeta primers. Some clones are missing from TCRdb's copy, which holds only in-frame ones; the method was immunoSEQ multiplex PCR. Counted here are tens of thousands of clones, 10% occurring once; the ten biggest clones make up approximately 23%. The data derive from a study of cytomegalovirus exposure and HLA in healthy donors. Whole-study results and caveats: As confirmed in vitro, a few CMV-associated chains were specific for CMV antigens. In a later analysis, TCR beta V- and J-gene trimming showed a link to a missense DCLRE1C variant. Information on immune exposure was restricted to one variable (CMV serostatus). Usually a TCR sequence was rare, but some public TCRs were found in many donors.

This clonotype was obtained from a man in his sixties in good health and CMV-seropositive. Sequencing used PBMCs. The chain combines TRBV29-1 with TRBJ2-3; the match to TRBD2 covers 9 bases. The CDR3 is CSVELAGKGSTDTQYF. DNA for the CDR3: TGCAGCGTTGAGCTAGCGGGAAAGGGTAGCACAGATACGCAGTATTTT.